What follows describes a single T cell receptor beta chain. These data are taken from a study of T cell responses to AZD1222 COVID-19 vaccine. Trimming shortened V by 6 bases and J by 4 bases, and 15 bases separated the two germline ends. The CDR3 consists of 14 residues. The V gene's germline CDR1 is MDHEN and CDR2 SYDVKM. Profiled with immunoSEQ multiplex PCR; TCRdb holds only in-frame clones, not every one. The profile shows fewer than 85,000 clones, more than 80% of them singletons. V is TRBV28 and J is TRBJ1-2; tentatively, D is TRBD1 (6 bases). Sequences were derived from peripheral blood, sampled on day 0 of AZD1222 vaccination. This clonotype was obtained from an adult in good health. CDR3 DNA sequence: TGTGCCAGCAGGTTCCGGGACACCCTCTATGGCTACACCTTC. It codes for CASRFRDTLYGYTF.